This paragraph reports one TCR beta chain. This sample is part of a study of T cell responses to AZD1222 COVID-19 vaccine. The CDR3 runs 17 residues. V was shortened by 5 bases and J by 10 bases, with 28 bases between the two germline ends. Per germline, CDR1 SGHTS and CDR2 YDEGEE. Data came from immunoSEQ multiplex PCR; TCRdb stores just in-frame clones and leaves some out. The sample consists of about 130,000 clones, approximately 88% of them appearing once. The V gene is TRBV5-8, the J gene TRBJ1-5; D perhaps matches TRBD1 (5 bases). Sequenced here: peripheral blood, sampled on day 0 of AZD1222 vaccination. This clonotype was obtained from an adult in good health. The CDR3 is CASRAGSGRLLIGPQHF. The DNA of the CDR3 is TGTGCCAGCAGAGCGGGGTCAGGGCGACTTTTAATCGGCCCCCAGCATTTT.